The 26 T cell receptor beta chains presented below share a single source sample, sequenced in a study of cytomegalovirus exposure and HLA in healthy donors. Use of 60 Vbeta and 13 Jbeta primers characterized the PCR. Assay: immunoSEQ multiplex PCR; the TCRdb copy retains only in-frame clones and omits some. Of approximately 150,000 clones listed, roughly 79% are singletons. The sample comprised PBMCs. These receptors were taken from a male donor in good health and CMV-seropositive.

The chain joins TRBV5-1 to TRBJ1-1; 7 nucleotides agree with TRBD1. In germline, CDR1 is SGHRS, CDR2 YFSETQ. With 3 bases clipped from V and 7 bases from J, the junction kept 9 bases outside the gene matches. The CDR3 sequence is 14 residues long. The CDR3 coding sequence is TGCGCCAGCAGCTCCAGGGGGGAGGAGGGTGAAGCTTTCTTT. Residues: CASSSRGEEGEAFF.

V is TRBV13 and J is TRBJ2-5, with TRBD1 matching 7 bases. V shed 4 bases and J 2 bases; nucleotides not matched to a gene: 4. CDR1 is PRHDT and CDR2 is FYEKMQ in the germline V gene (reference sequence). This CDR3 is built from 14 residues. The CDR3 protein is CASSSRQGQETQYF. CDR3 nucleotide sequence: TGTGCCAGCAGCTCTCGACAGGGTCAAGAGACCCAGTACTTC.

The sample holds a few counts of this clone. The gene calls are TRBV7-6 and TRBJ1-4; TRBD1 might be the D (5 bases). This CDR3 has 14 residues. The germline V gene encodes CDR1 SGHVS and CDR2 FNYEAQ. Trimming shortened V by 10 bases and J by 2 bases, and 14 bases separated the two germline ends. CDR3 sequence (DNA): TGTGCCAATTCCACGGGGGTTACTAATGAAAAACTGTTTTTT. It is translated as CANSTGVTNEKLFF.

This clone has only a few counts. The chain couples TRBV15 to TRBJ2-3; possibly TRBD2 for D (6 bases). This CDR3 contains 13 residues. V gave up 6 bases and J gave up 6 bases, with 13 bases separating them. Germline values: CDR1 LNHNV, CDR2 YYDKDF (reference sequence). This CDR3 is CATSGDSRDTQYF. The CDR3 region has the DNA TGTGCCACCAGTGGGGACTCCCGGGATACGCAGTATTTT. The entire variable domain, with the rest obtained from reference TRBV15 and TRBJ2-3, is as follows: DAMVIQNPRYQVTQFGKPVTLSCSQTLNHNVMYWYQQKSSQAPKLLFHYYDKDFNNEADTPDNFQSRRPNTSFCFLDIRSPGLGDTAMYLCATSGDSRDTQYFGPGTRLTVL.

The V and J genes are TRBV14 and TRBJ2-1; a possible D gene is TRBD2 (5 bases). This CDR3 comprises 16 residues. V was clipped by 1 base and J by 1 base, with 11 bases between them. CDR1 and CDR2 from the germline V gene are SGHDN and FVKESK. CDR3 amino acids: CASSQGFGESYNEQFF. CDR3 DNA sequence: TGTGCCAGCAGCCAAGGGTTTGGGGAGTCCTACAATGAGCAGTTCTTC.

The chain links TRBV7-3 to TRBJ1-2; weak D call: TRBD1 (5 bases). Germline CDR1 SGHTA, CDR2 FQGTGA. Trimming stripped 5 bases from V and 4 bases from J, with 17 bases between. The CDR3 consists of 15 residues. CDR3 in amino acids: CASSSRGGAAYGYTF. The CDR3 DNA reads as TGTGCCAGCAGCAGCCGAGGTGGGGCGGCCTATGGCTACACCTTC.

This clone was seen once. This chain uses TRBV19 with TRBJ1-2; D is unclear. The CDR3 loop spans 14 amino acids. CDR1 LNHDA and CDR2 SQIVND come from the germline V gene (reference sequence). Deletions cut 2 bases from V and 7 bases from J, with 14 bases between. The CDR3 bases are TGTGCCAGTAGTATATATGAGGGAATAGGTGGCTACACCTTC. Translating it yields CASSIYEGIGGYTF.

This clone has only a few counts. V usage is TRBV4-3 and J usage is TRBJ1-6; D not resolved. Trimming took off 4 bases at V and 1 base at J, with 14 bases between the two ends. Germline CDR1 and CDR2: LGHNA and YSLEER. The CDR3 totals 17 residues. The CDR3: CASSPSTTGSYNSPLHF. CDR3 nucleotide sequence: TGCGCCAGCAGCCCATCAACCACCGGGTCCTATAATTCACCCCTCCACTTT.

V is TRBV2 and J is TRBJ1-4; TRBD1 matches 8 bases. Germline-derived CDR1 and CDR2 are SNHLY and FYNNEI. The junction had 6 bases not matched to a gene; V was cut back by 6 bases and J by 6 bases. CDR3 length equals 14 residues. The DNA for the CDR3 is TGTGCCAGCAGCGTCGACAGGGGAGATGAAAAACTGTTTTTT. Protein product: CASSVDRGDEKLFF.

In its sample, this clone was seen a few times. The chain uses TRBV13 and TRBJ2-2; 9 bases map to TRBD1. This CDR3 is 17 amino acids long. V shed 5 bases, J shed 5 bases, and the junction held 12 bases outside the gene matches. Germline values: CDR1 PRHDT, CDR2 FYEKMQ (reference sequence). CDR3 DNA: TGTGCCAGCAGCCTCCCGGGGACAGGGAGCCCTACCGGGGAGCTGTTTTTT. Residues: CASSLPGTGSPTGELFF.

The rearrangement links TRBV2 to TRBJ2-7; D possibly corresponds to TRBD2 (6 bases). The V end lost 0 bases, the J end lost 3 bases, and 15 bases lay between the germline ends. This CDR3 is 16 amino acids long. In germline, CDR1 is SNHLY, CDR2 FYNNEI. The CDR3 DNA reads as TGTGCCAGCAGTGAAGCGGACAAGCAGGGACTCTACGAGCAGTACTTC. Amino acids: CASSEADKQGLYEQYF.

V usage is TRBV6-5 and J usage is TRBJ2-3; D may be TRBD2 (6 bases). From germline, CDR1 is MNHEY and CDR2 SVGAGI. The CDR3 is made up of 15 amino acids. Between the trimmed V and J ends, which lost 0 bases and 3 bases, there was a span of 10 bases. The DNA for the CDR3 is TGTGCCAGCAGTTACTCGGGCGGGGAAACAGATACGCAGTATTTT. Protein product: CASSYSGGETDTQYF.

This chain links TRBV4-1 with TRBJ1-5; a weak D match, TRBD1 (5 bases). The V and J ends lost 1 base and 1 base respectively, with 8 bases between them. This CDR3 spans 15 amino acids. Germline assignment: CDR1 MGHRA and CDR2 YSYEKL. This chain's CDR3 is CASSQAAGSNQPQHF. The CDR3 DNA is TGCGCCAGCAGCCAAGCGGCAGGGAGCAATCAGCCCCAGCATTTT.

The genes are TRBV29-1 and TRBJ1-2; 10 bases align to TRBD1. This CDR3 spans 13 amino acids. Germline CDR1 reads SQVTM; CDR2 reads ANQGSEA. Germline trimming cut 8 bases from V and 8 bases from J; bases unmatched to any gene: 11. DNA of the CDR3: TGCAGCACTTCAGGGACAGGGGATTGGGGCTACACCTTC. It specifies CSTSGTGDWGYTF.

This clone was recorded a few times. This sequence joins TRBV4-1 and TRBJ1-1; a weak D match, TRBD1 (6 bases). Per the germline V gene, CDR1 is MGHRA and CDR2 is YSYEKL. The length of the CDR3 is 14 residues. The V gene lost 4 bases and the J gene lost 4 bases, with 13 bases spanning the gap. CDR3 residues: CASSPYRVSTEAFF. The CDR3 DNA reads as TGCGCCAGCAGCCCCTACAGGGTTAGCACTGAAGCTTTCTTT.

The chain combines TRBV5-6 with TRBJ2-1, with a tentative D call TRBD2 (5 bases). The germline V gene encodes CDR1 SGHDT and CDR2 YYEEEE. V lost 4 bases and J lost 2, with 16 bases in between. This CDR3 has 16 residues. DNA of the CDR3: TGTGCCAGCAGCCTCGCCGTCGGGGTCACCTACAATGAGCAGTTCTTC. As protein: CASSLAVGVTYNEQFF.

The chain recombines TRBV18 with TRBJ1-2, with D possibly TRBD1 on 5 matching bases. CDR1 KGHSH and CDR2 LQKENI come from the germline V gene. Trimming cost V 3 bases and J 0 bases, with 14 bases left between them. This CDR3 is 16 amino acids long. CDR3 coding DNA: TGTGCCAGCTCACCCAACGCGGGGGGTGCTAACTATGGCTACACCTTC. Translating it yields CASSPNAGGANYGYTF.

This clone turned up a few times. The rearrangement links TRBV2 to TRBJ2-5; a weak D match, TRBD1 (8 bases). Germline CDR1 reads SNHLY; CDR2 reads FYNNEI. Trimming cost V 3 bases and J 4 bases, with 18 bases left between them. The CDR3 is 16 residues long. The CDR3 sequence is CASSDQGAGVRETQYF. The CDR3 nucleotides are TGTGCCAGCAGTGACCAGGGGGCGGGGGTTCGAGAGACCCAGTACTTC.

This clone has only a few counts. The chain uses TRBV7-9 and TRBJ1-3, with 7 bases matching TRBD1. Germline-derived CDR1 and CDR2 are SEHNR and FQNEAQ (reference sequence). CDR3 length: 14 residues. V lost 10 bases to trimming and J lost 0 bases; unmatched junction nucleotides: 6. Here the CDR3 reads CAISRDSSGNTIYF. CDR3 bases: TGTGCCATCTCCCGGGACAGCTCTGGAAACACCATATATTTT.

The chain links TRBV7-2 to TRBJ2-3, with D unresolved. V lost 3 bases to trimming and J lost 3 bases, with 13 bases between them. CDR1 and CDR2 (germline): SGHTA, FQGNSA. The CDR3 has 15 residues. The CDR3 bases are TGTGCCAGCAGCTTTTCAGGTGGTGGGACAGATACGCAGTATTTT. It yields the protein CASSFSGGGTDTQYF.

Here the CDR3 reads CASSDGRGTEAFF. The CDR3 DNA follows: TGCGCCAGCAGTGACGGTCGAGGGACTGAAGCTTTCTTT. This sequence joins TRBV10-2 and TRBJ1-1, with D uncertain. The ends were cut back, 3 bases at V and 5 bases at J, with 10 bases in the middle. Germline CDR1 and CDR2: WSHSY and SAAADI. This CDR3 is 13 amino acids long.

The chain uses TRBV30 and TRBJ2-1; 7 bases fit TRBD2. The CDR3 has 16 amino acids. Losses at the gene ends were 1 base for V and 1 base for J; bases not matched to a gene: 7. The V gene's germline CDR1 is GTSNPN and CDR2 SVGIG (reference sequence). This CDR3 reads CAWSAPGGYSYNEQFF. The CDR3 DNA reads TGTGCCTGGAGTGCCCCGGGGGGATATTCCTACAATGAGCAGTTCTTC.

The chain is built from TRBV5-4 and TRBJ2-1, with D unresolved. Trimming stripped 4 bases from V and 9 bases from J, with 17 bases between. The CDR3 is made up of 14 amino acids. CDR1 and CDR2 from the germline V gene are SGHNT and YYREEE (reference sequence). This chain's CDR3 is CASSVDSLGGEQFF. The CDR3 region has the DNA TGTGCCAGCAGCGTCGACTCCTTAGGCGGTGAGCAGTTCTTC.

The chain couples TRBV10-3 to TRBJ2-7, with 8 bases lining up with TRBD1. The CDR3 runs to 14 residues. CDR1 and CDR2 from the germline V gene are ENHRY and SYGVKD. J lost 4 bases, V lost 4 bases, and 6 bases had no gene match. CDR3 DNA: TGTGCCATCAGTGGGGGCCAGGGGGCGTACGAGCAGTACTTC. Protein product: CAISGGQGAYEQYF.

The CDR3 loop reads CASSQDKRTGVAYNEQFF. DNA for the CDR3: TGCGCCAGCAGCCAAGATAAACGGACAGGGGTCGCCTACAATGAGCAGTTCTTC. The chain links TRBV4-3 to TRBJ2-1; 9 nucleotides line up with TRBD1. The CDR3 extends over 18 amino acids. Germline V gene lookup returns CDR1 LGHNA and CDR2 YSLEER. The trim removed 0 bases at V and 2 bases at J, leaving 8 bases unmatched.

The chain combines TRBV2 with TRBJ2-7; the match to TRBD1 covers 7 bases. V shed 0 bases and J 0 bases; nucleotides not matched to a gene: 8. Germline V gives CDR1 SNHLY, CDR2 FYNNEI. The CDR3 consists of 17 residues. The CDR3 protein is CASSEAGTASSSYEQYF. The CDR3 bases are TGTGCCAGCAGTGAAGCGGGGACAGCGTCAAGCTCCTACGAGCAGTACTTC. Together with reference TRBV2 and TRBJ2-7, the CDR3 gives the full variable domain: EPEVTQTPSHQVTQMGQEVILRCVPISNHLYFYWYRQILGQKVEFLVSFYNNEISEKSEIFDDQFSVERPDGSNFTLKIRSTKLEDSAMYFCASSEAGTASSSYEQYFGPGTRLTVT.